This T cell receptor beta chain emerged from a study of cytomegalovirus exposure and HLA in healthy donors. Whole-study results and caveats: Many donors shared some public TCRs, even though most TCR sequences were rare. A list of about 160 TCR beta chains associated with cytomegalovirus was given. The tendency of first-cohort TCR clusters to co-occur in the 90 to 150 validation repertoires was the finding of a later analysis.

Generated by immunoSEQ multiplex PCR, the TCRdb table keeps only in-frame clones and is missing some. The sample includes around 300,000 clones, 70% to 90% of them seen just once. CDR1 MNHNS and CDR2 SASEGT come from the germline V gene. Trimming cost V 4 bases and J 5 bases; bases outside gene matches: 12. This CDR3 is built from 16 residues. Regarding this clone: Its antigen is not known.

The V call is TRBV6-1, the J call TRBJ2-5; 8 positions agree with TRBD2. The origin of this receptor is a woman younger than 35 in good health and CMV-seronegative. The sequenced material came from PBMCs. CDR3 sequence (DNA): TGTGCCAGCAGTGCCGGGGGGGGTCCGGGGTACGAGACCCAGTACTTC. Translating gives CASSAGGGPGYETQYF.